This T cell receptor beta chain was sequenced for a study of shared clonotypes between healthy human individuals. The V gene's germline CDR1 is LNHDA and CDR2 SQIVND (reference sequence). The length of the CDR3 is 15 residues. V was pared by 7 bases and J by 4 bases, with 19 bases between. Here immunoSEQ multiplex PCR was the method, and the copy in TCRdb shows in-frame clones only, minus some. Altogether about 1 million clones are present, about 70% being singletons, with the ten largest covering nearly 1.5%. This TCR derives from a man aged 18 to 29 in good health. The rearrangement links TRBV19 to TRBJ1-2, with D possibly being TRBD1 (6 bases). The sample taken for sequencing was memory CD4+ T cells sorted from blood. Subset indicated: CD45RA-negative fraction. In DNA, the CDR3 is TGTGCCAGTACCCCGTCAGGGGCCGTCGGCTATGGCTACACCTTC. Protein product: CASTPSGAVGYGYTF.